Below, one T cell receptor (beta chain) is given with its context. Germline V gives CDR1 SGHVS, CDR2 FQNEAQ. Trimming removed 7 bases from V and 2 bases from J, with 17 bases in between. This CDR3 contains 15 residues. This sample was taken from a study of beta chain features in type 1 diabetes. Since all of the isolated RNA was reverse transcribed, expressed TCRB transcripts were what got sequenced. About 3.6 million reads was the average for naive, central memory and regulatory T cell samples. TCRdb's table, derived via immunoSEQ multiplex PCR, lists solely in-frame clones and lacks some. This repertoire shows 450,000 or so clones, approximately 10% found once; its top ten account for approximately 0.05%.

The receptor was derived from a woman aged 18-30 years in good health. The sample was naive CD4+ T cells from blood. The chain recombines TRBV7-8 with TRBJ2-5; D not resolved. CDR3 residues: CASTLTTPTQETQYF. The DNA for the CDR3 is TGTGCCAGCACCTTGACCACGCCGACTCAAGAGACCCAGTACTTC.